A single sample gave rise to the 17 T cell receptor beta chains below, sequenced in a study of T cell responses to AZD1222 COVID-19 vaccine. The assay was immunoSEQ multiplex PCR, and TCRdb's table has in-frame clones only and misses some. Among 60,000 to 65,000 clones, less than 90% were seen once, and the ten largest hold around 7.3%. The sample consisted of peripheral blood, taken on day 0 of AZD1222 vaccination. These receptors all stem from an adult in good health.

The chain employs TRBV2 and TRBJ2-3, with D unresolved. The CDR3 is 16 amino acids. Trimming removed 1 base at V and 2 bases at J, with 13 bases between. Germline V lookup: CDR1 SNHLY, CDR2 FYNNEI. This chain's CDR3 is CASSEGPDPVTDTQYF. In nucleotides, the CDR3 is TGTGCCAGCAGTGAAGGGCCGGATCCTGTCACAGATACGCAGTATTTT.

V is TRBV7-7 and J is TRBJ1-3; D not resolved. V was shortened by 2 bases and J by 4 bases, with 18 bases between the two germline ends. The CDR3 covers 17 residues. Germline CDR1 SSHAT, CDR2 FNYEAQ (reference sequence). CDR3 loop: CASSLKWATSNGNTIYF. CDR3 nucleotides: TGTGCCAGCAGCTTAAAGTGGGCCACAAGCAACGGAAACACCATATATTTT. The whole variable domain, filled in from reference TRBV7-7 and TRBJ1-3, reads GAGVSQSPRYKVTKRGQDVTLRCDPISSHATLYWYQQALGQGPEFLTYFNYEAQPDKSGLPSDRFSAERPEGSISTLTIQRTEQRDSAMYRCASSLKWATSNGNTIYFGEGSWLTVV.

This rearrangement joins TRBV9 to TRBJ2-2; 7 bases map to TRBD1. J gave up 7 bases and V 4 bases, and 10 bases lay outside the gene matches. There are 15 residues in the CDR3. Germline assignment: CDR1 SGDLS and CDR2 YYNGEE. The DNA of the CDR3 is TGTGCCAGCAGCCCCCGAAGGGGGCCTGACGGGGAGCTGTTTTTT. Protein: CASSPRRGPDGELFF.

The V call is TRBV19, the J call TRBJ1-5; 7 bases agree with TRBD1. The CDR3 length is 15 residues. Germline V gene data show CDR1 as LNHDA and CDR2 as SQIVND (reference sequence). The trim removed 4 bases at V and 0 bases at J, leaving 3 bases unmatched. The CDR3 sequence: CASSNTGDSNQPQHF. As DNA, the CDR3 is TGTGCCAGTAGTAACACAGGGGATAGCAATCAGCCCCAGCATTTT. The variable domain in full, with the rest retrieved from reference TRBV19 and TRBJ1-5, is DGGITQSPKYLFRKEGQNVTLSCEQNLNHDAMYWYRQDPGQGLRLIYYSQIVNDFQKGDIAEGYSVSREKKESFPLTVTSAQKNPTAFYLCASSNTGDSNQPQHFGDGTRLSIL.

The J gene is TRBJ2-7, the V gene TRBV4-1; D is unresolved. CDR1 is MGHRA and CDR2 is YSYEKL in the germline V gene. V lost 0 bases and J 8 bases, leaving 14 bases between the germline ends. This CDR3 is 14 amino acids long. The CDR3: CASSQETHVSQQYF. For the CDR3, the DNA is TGCGCCAGCAGCCAAGAGACGCATGTAAGCCAGCAGTACTTC.

V and J are TRBV11-2 and TRBJ1-5; D remains unclear. The CDR3 length is 15 residues. V lost 0 bases and J lost 6, with 12 bases in between. Germline V gives CDR1 SGHAT, CDR2 FQNNGV. CDR3 in amino acids: CASSLEPGASQPQHF. In DNA form, the CDR3 reads TGTGCCAGCAGCTTAGAACCGGGTGCCTCTCAGCCCCAGCATTTT.

On this clone: Germline and junction disagree at one end, which may indicate a read error. This chain links TRBV4-3 with TRBJ2-7, with TRBD2 identical over 10 bases. The germline V gene encodes CDR1 LGHNA and CDR2 YSLEER. The CDR3 totals 15 residues. Here the CDR3 DNA reads TGCGCCAGCAGCCAAGGGACTAGCGGTTCTTACGGGCAGTACTTC. This gives the protein CASSQGTSGSYGQYF.

This clone was recorded a few times. Additional DNA sequences in this sample encode the identical CDR3. The genes are TRBV7-2 and TRBJ1-6; 9 bases map to TRBD1. Germline V lookup: CDR1 SGHTA, CDR2 FQGNSA. The ends lost 1 base at V and 10 bases at J; junction bases unmatched: 5. This CDR3 is built from 15 residues. The CDR3 region is CASSLGPDRGSPLHF. For the CDR3, the DNA is TGTGCCAGCAGCTTAGGCCCGGACAGGGGATCACCCCTCCACTTT.

V gene TRBV4-1 combines with J gene TRBJ1-1; 9 positions agree with TRBD1. CDR3 length: 18 residues. Per germline, CDR1 MGHRA and CDR2 YSYEKL. After removal of 5 bases from V and 5 bases from J, the junction contained 18 bases not matched to a gene. The CDR3 here is CASSKVPGTGRAKTEAFF. The CDR3 bases are TGCGCCAGCAGCAAGGTTCCCGGGACAGGGAGGGCGAAGACTGAAGCTTTCTTT.

This clone was observed many times. The chain employs TRBV2 and TRBJ2-5, with D unclear. CDR1 and CDR2 (germline): SNHLY, FYNNEI. The CDR3 runs 16 residues. The V and J ends lost 3 bases and 0 bases respectively, with 14 bases between them. CDR3: CASSDRRESYQETQYF. CDR3 sequence (DNA): TGTGCCAGCAGTGATCGAAGGGAATCGTACCAAGAGACCCAGTACTTC.

This clone was observed a handful of times. The rearrangement joins TRBV28 to TRBJ2-7; 10 bases map to TRBD1. J lost 4 bases, V lost 4 bases, and 13 bases had no gene match. Germline V gives CDR1 MDHEN, CDR2 SYDVKM. This CDR3 is built from 17 residues. CDR3 DNA sequence: TGTGCCAGCAGTTCGCCGGGACAGGGGAATTTGAGGTACGAGCAGTACTTC. Translation: CASSSPGQGNLRYEQYF.

The sample holds one count of this clone. J is TRBJ2-3 and V is TRBV7-2; 8 bases are a match to TRBD2. V shed 7 bases, J shed 2 bases, and the junction held 5 bases outside the gene matches. The germline V gene encodes CDR1 SGHTA and CDR2 FQGNSA. The CDR3 has 14 amino acids. CDR3 in DNA: TGTGCCAGCACCAGGACTAGCACCACAGATACGCAGTATTTT. Encoded protein: CASTRTSTTDTQYF.

This chain connects TRBV12-3 or TRBV12-4 to TRBJ2-1; D is undetermined. Trimming shortened V by 0 bases and J by 7 bases, and 4 bases separated the two germline ends. The CDR3 has 12 amino acids. Here the CDR3 DNA reads TGTGCCAGCAGTTTAGCCGGGAATGAGCAGTTCTTC. Translation gives CASSLAGNEQFF.

This CDR3 reads CASSPLSQGADTEAFF. In DNA, the CDR3 is TGTGCCAGTAGTCCGCTGTCCCAGGGGGCGGACACTGAAGCTTTCTTT. V is TRBV19 and J is TRBJ1-1, with TRBD1 matching over 8 bases. After removal of 5 bases from V and 3 bases from J, the junction contained 11 bases not matched to a gene. Germline V gene lookup returns CDR1 LNHDA and CDR2 SQIVND (reference sequence). The CDR3 is 16 amino acids.

This clone showed up just a few times. The chain links TRBV6-4 to TRBJ2-3; D is possibly TRBD2 (7 bases). The germline CDR1 and CDR2 sequences are MRHNA and SNTAGT. This CDR3 region has 15 residues. The V end lost 3 bases, the J end lost 4 bases, and 14 bases lay between the germline ends. CDR3 coding DNA: TGTGCCAGCAGTGATAGGGGGGGGCCGCCAGATACGCAGTATTTT. This gives the protein CASSDRGGPPDTQYF.

The rearrangement links TRBV5-1 to TRBJ2-1; D perhaps matches TRBD2 (6 bases). This CDR3 is built from 17 residues. Deletions cut 4 bases from V and 0 bases from J, with 17 bases between. Germline loops: CDR1 SGHRS, CDR2 YFSETQ. The CDR3 is CASSLTSAGNSYNEQFF. DNA for the CDR3: TGCGCCAGCAGCCTAACGAGTGCGGGGAACTCCTACAATGAGCAGTTCTTC.

The genes are TRBV7-8 and TRBJ2-2, with 9 nucleotides matching TRBD1. The germline V gene encodes CDR1 SGHVS and CDR2 FQNEAQ. This CDR3 is built from 18 residues. J lost 4 bases, V lost 0 bases, and 9 bases had no gene match. The CDR3 region has the DNA TGTGCCAGCAGCTTAGCGCCAAACAGGGGGCAGGGCACCGGGGAGCTGTTTTTT. Its protein product is CASSLAPNRGQGTGELFF. The full variable domain, completed using reference TRBV7-8 and TRBJ2-2, is GAGVSQSPRYKVAKRGQDVALRCDPISGHVSLFWYQQALGQGPEFLTYFQNEAQLDKSGLPSDRFFAERPEGSVSTLKIQRTQQEDSAVYLCASSLAPNRGQGTGELFFGEGSRLTVL.